This entry describes one TCR beta chain. These data belong to a study of OX40 agonist ivuxolimab in advanced cancers. With V trimmed by 3 bases and J by 2 bases, 4 bases remained unmatched. Per germline, CDR1 SGHTA and CDR2 FQGNSA. This CDR3 spans 14 amino acids. The table came from immunoSEQ multiplex PCR; TCRdb's copy has only in-frame clones and leaves some out. The data hold about 93,000 clones, with 90% to 95% observed a single time. Sample: CD4+ or CD8+ T cells sorted from blood, taken in a trial of the OX40 agonist ivuxolimab. This TCR was recovered from an adult with an advanced solid tumor such as melanoma, head and neck, liver or kidney cancer. V gene TRBV7-2 combines with J gene TRBJ2-7, with 7 bases aligning to TRBD1. CDR3 residues: CASSLYQGAYEQYF. CDR3 coding DNA: TGTGCCAGCAGCTTGTACCAGGGGGCCTACGAGCAGTACTTC.